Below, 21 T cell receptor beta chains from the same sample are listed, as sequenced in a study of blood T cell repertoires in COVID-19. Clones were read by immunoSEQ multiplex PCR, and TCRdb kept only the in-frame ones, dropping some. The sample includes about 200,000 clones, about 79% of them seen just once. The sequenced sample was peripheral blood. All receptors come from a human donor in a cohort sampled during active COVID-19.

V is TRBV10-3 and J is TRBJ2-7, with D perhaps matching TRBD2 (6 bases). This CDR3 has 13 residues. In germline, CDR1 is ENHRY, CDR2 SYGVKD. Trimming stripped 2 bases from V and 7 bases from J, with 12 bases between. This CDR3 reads CAISETGRREQYF. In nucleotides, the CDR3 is TGTGCCATCAGTGAGACCGGGAGAAGGGAGCAGTACTTC.

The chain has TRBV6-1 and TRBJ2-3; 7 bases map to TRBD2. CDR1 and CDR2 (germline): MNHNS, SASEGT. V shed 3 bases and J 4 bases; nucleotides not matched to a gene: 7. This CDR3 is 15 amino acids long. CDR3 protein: CASSEIAGAPDTQYF. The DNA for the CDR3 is TGTGCCAGCAGTGAGATTGCGGGAGCCCCAGATACGCAGTATTTT.

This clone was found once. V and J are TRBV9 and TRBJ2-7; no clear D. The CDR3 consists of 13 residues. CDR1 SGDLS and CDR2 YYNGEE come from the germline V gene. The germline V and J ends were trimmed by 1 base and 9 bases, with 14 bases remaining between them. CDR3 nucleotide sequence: TGTGCCAGCAGCGTATTTGGGTACAGTGCGCAGTACTTC. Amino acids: CASSVFGYSAQYF.

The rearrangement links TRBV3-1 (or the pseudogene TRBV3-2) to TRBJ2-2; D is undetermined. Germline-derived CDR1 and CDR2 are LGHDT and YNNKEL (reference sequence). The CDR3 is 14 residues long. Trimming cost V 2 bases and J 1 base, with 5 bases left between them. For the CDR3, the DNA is TGTGCCAGCAGCCAATACTTGAACACCGGGGAGCTGTTTTTT. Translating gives CASSQYLNTGELFF.

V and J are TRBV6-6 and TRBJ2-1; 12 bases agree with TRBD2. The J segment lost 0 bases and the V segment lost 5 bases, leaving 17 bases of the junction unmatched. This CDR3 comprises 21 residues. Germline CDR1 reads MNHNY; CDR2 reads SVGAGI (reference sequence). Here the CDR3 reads CASSPVVFGLAGGSSYNEQFF. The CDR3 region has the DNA TGTGCCAGCAGTCCCGTGGTGTTTGGTCTAGCGGGAGGGAGCTCCTACAATGAGCAGTTCTTC.

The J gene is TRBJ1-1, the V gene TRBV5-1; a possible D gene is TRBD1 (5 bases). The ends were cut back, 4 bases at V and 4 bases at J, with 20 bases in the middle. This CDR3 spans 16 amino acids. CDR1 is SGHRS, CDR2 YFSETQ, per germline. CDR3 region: CASSPHRQGFGTEAFF. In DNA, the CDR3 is TGCGCCAGCAGCCCCCACCGGCAGGGCTTTGGCACTGAAGCTTTCTTT. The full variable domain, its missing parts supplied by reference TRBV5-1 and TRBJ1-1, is KAGVTQTPRYLIKTRGQQVTLSCSPISGHRSVSWYQQTPGQGLQFLFEYFSETQRNKGNFPGRFSGRQFSNSRSEMNVSTLELGDSALYLCASSPHRQGFGTEAFFGQGTRLTVV.

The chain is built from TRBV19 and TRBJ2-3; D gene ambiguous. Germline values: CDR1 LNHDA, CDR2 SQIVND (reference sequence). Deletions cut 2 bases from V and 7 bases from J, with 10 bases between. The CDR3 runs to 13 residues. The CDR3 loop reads CASSISPTHTQYF. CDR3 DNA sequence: TGTGCCAGTAGTATAAGTCCTACCCATACGCAGTATTTT.

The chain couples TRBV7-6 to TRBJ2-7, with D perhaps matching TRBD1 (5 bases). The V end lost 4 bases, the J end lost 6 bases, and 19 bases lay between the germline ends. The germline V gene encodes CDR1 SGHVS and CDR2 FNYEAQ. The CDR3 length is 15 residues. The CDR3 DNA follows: TGTGCCAGCAGCTCTACAGGCCCAGGTTCGTCCGAGCAGTACTTC. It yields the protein CASSSTGPGSSEQYF.

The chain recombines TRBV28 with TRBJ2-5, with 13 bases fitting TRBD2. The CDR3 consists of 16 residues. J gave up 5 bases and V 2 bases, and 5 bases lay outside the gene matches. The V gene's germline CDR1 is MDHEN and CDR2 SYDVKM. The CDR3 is CASSLPGLAGVETQYF. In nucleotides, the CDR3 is TGTGCCAGCAGTTTACCCGGACTAGCGGGAGTGGAGACCCAGTACTTC.

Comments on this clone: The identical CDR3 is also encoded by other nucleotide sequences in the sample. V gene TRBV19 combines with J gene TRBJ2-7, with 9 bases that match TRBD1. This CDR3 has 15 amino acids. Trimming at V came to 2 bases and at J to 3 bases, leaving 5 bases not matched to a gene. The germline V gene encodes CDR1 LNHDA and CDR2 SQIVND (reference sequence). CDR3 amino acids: CASSITGTGNYEQYF. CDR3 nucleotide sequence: TGTGCCAGTAGTATAACCGGGACAGGGAACTACGAGCAGTACTTC.

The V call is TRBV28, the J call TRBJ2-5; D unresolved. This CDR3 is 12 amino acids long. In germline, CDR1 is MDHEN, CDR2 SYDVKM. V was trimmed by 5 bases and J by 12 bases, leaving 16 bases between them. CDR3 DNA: TGTGCCAGCAGTCGACCCCGGGTCCCCAAGTACTTC. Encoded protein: CASSRPRVPKYF.

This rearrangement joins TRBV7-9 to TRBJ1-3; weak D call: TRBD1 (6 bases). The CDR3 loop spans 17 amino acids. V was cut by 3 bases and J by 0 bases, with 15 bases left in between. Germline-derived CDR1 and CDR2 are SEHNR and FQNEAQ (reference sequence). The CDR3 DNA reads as TGTGCCAGCAGCTTGGACAGTTTTATTACCTCTGGAAACACCATATATTTT. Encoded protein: CASSLDSFITSGNTIYF. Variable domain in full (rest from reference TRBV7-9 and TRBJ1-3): DTGVSQNPRHKITKRGQNVTFRCDPISEHNRLYWYRQTLGQGPEFLTYFQNEAQLEKSRLLSDRFSAERPKGSFSTLEIQRTEQGDSAMYLCASSLDSFITSGNTIYFGEGSWLTVV.

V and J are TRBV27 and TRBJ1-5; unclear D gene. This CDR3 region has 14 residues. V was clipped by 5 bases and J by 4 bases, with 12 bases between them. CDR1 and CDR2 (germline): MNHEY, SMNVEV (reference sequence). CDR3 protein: CASSPTSLNQPQHF. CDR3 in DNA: TGTGCCAGCAGTCCGACATCCCTTAATCAGCCCCAGCATTTT.

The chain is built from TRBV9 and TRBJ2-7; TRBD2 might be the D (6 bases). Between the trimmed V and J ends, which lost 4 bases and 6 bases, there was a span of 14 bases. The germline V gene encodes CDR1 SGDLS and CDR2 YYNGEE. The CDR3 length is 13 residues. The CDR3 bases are TGTGCCAGCAGCCCGAGACTAGTCTCCGAGCAGTACTTC. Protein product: CASSPRLVSEQYF. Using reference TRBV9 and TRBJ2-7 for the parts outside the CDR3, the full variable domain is DSGVTQTPKHLITATGQRVTLRCSPRSGDLSVYWYQQSLDQGLQFLIQYYNGEERAKGNILERFSAQQFPDLHSELNLSSLELGDSALYFCASSPRLVSEQYFGPGTRLTVT.

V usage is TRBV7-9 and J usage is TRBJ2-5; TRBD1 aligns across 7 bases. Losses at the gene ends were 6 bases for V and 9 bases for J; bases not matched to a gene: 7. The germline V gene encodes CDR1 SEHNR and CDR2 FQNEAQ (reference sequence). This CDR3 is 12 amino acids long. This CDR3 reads CASRTGAGAQYF. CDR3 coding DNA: TGTGCCAGCAGAACAGGGGCCGGGGCCCAGTACTTC. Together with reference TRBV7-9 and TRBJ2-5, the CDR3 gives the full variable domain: DTGVSQNPRHKITKRGQNVTFRCDPISEHNRLYWYRQTLGQGPEFLTYFQNEAQLEKSRLLSDRFSAERPKGSFSTLEIQRTEQGDSAMYLCASRTGAGAQYFGPGTRLLVL.

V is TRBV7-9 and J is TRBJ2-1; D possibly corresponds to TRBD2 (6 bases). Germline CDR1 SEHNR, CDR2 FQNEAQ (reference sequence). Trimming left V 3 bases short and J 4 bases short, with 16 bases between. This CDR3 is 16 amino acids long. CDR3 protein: CASSLGRIAAYNEQFF. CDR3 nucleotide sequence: TGTGCCAGCAGCTTGGGGCGAATAGCGGCATACAATGAGCAGTTCTTC. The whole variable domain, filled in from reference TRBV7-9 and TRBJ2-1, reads DTGVSQNPRHKITKRGQNVTFRCDPISEHNRLYWYRQTLGQGPEFLTYFQNEAQLEKSRLLSDRFSAERPKGSFSTLEIQRTEQGDSAMYLCASSLGRIAAYNEQFFGPGTRLTVL.

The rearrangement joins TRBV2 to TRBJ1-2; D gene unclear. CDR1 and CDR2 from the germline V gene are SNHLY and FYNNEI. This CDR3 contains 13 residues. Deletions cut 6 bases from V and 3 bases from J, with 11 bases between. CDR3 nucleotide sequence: TGTGCCAGCAGCCCGGCGGAATACTATGGCTACACCTTC. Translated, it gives CASSPAEYYGYTF.

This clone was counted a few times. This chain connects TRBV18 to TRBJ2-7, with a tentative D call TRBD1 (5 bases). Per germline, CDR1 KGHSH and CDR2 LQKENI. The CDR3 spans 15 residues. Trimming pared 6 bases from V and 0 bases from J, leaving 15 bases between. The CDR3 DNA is TGTGCCAGCTCCCGCCAGGACACCGTCTCCTACGAGCAGTACTTC. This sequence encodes CASSRQDTVSYEQYF.

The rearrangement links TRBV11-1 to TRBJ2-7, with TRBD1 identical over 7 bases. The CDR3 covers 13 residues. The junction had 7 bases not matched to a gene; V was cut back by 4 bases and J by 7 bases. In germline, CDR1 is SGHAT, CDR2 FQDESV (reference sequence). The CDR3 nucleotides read TGTGCCAGCAGCTCCGAGACAGGGAGAGAGCAGTACTTC. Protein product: CASSSETGREQYF.

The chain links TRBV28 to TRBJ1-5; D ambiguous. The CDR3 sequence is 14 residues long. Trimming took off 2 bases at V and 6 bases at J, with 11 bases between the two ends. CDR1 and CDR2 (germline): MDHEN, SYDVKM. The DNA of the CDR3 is TGTGCCAGCAGTTTAATAGGGAGGGCTCAGCCCCAGCATTTT. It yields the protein CASSLIGRAQPQHF.

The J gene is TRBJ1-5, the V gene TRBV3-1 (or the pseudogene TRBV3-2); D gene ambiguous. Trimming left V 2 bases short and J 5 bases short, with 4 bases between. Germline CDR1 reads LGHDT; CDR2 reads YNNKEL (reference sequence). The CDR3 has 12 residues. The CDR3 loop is CASSQYDQPQHF. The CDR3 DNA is TGTGCCAGCAGCCAATATGATCAGCCCCAGCATTTT.